There are a few counts of the clone carrying this T cell receptor (beta chain). What it binds is not known. From germline, CDR1 is MNHNY and CDR2 SVGAGI (reference sequence). Germline trimming cut 6 bases from V and 4 bases from J; bases unmatched to any gene: 15. The CDR3 covers 18 residues. This entry is derived from a study of T cell repertoires in cytomegalovirus infection. At the level of the study: HLA-B-restricted CMV epitopes that are well studied, plus recently identified HLA-C-restricted ones, were used by the study. Public signatures in TCR beta pointed to CMV infection and matching HLA type. Study-wide results and limits: The study found HLA-C-restricted CMV-specific TCR beta clonotypes dominating the ex vivo response.

In TCRdb, the reads were re-called with MiXCR into one record per CDR3 protein. The table records under 850,000 distinct CDR3 sequences, around 30% of them present only once. This clonotype originated in a human donor in good health (CMV status not recorded). Some clones in this sample may be carry-over from other donors' samples. This chain uses TRBV6-6 with TRBJ1-3; 10 bases fit TRBD1. The sequences come from cultured PBMCs, collected from culture after CMV antigen stimulation. The CDR3 DNA reads as TGTGCCAGCAGACCCCAAACCGGCCTGGGACAGGGGGGAAACACCATATATTTT. Protein: CASRPQTGLGQGGNTIYF.